The 27 T cell receptor beta chains presented below share a single source sample, sequenced in a study of T cells expressing NK-cell markers. TCRdb reprocessed the 5' RACE reads, keeping one entry per CDR3 protein, no DNA. Across some 340,000 distinct CDR3 sequences, the top ten clones capture about 5.2% of the sample. Sequencing used blood T cells: a sorted CD56 or NKG2C T cell subset, CD4+ or CD8+ T cells, or bulk PBMC T cells (not recorded which). All receptors come from a man aged 18-70 years in good health.

The V call is TRBV3-1, the J call TRBJ2-4; TCRdb picks TRBD1, but there is no DNA to check that call. Germline CDR1 is LGHDT and CDR2 is YNNKEL (reference sequence). The CDR3 has 13 amino acids. This CDR3 is CASSRPGTYIQYF.

This chain uses TRBV18 with TRBJ2-4; TCRdb picks TRBD1, but there is no DNA to check that call. CDR3 size: 13 residues. CDR1 and CDR2 (germline): KGHSH, LQKENI. The CDR3 is CASSPPQGNIQYF.

This chain connects TRBV5-1 to TRBJ2-3; as DNA is missing, the TRBD1 call by TCRdb cannot be tested. CDR3 length: 14 residues. CDR1 and CDR2 (germline): SGHRS, YFSETQ. CDR3 loop: CACYRGANTDTQYF.

The rearrangement uses TRBV10-3 and TRBJ2-7; TCRdb names TRBD1, which stays unverified in the absence of DNA. Germline lookup yields CDR1 ENHRY and CDR2 SYGVKD. The CDR3 contains 13 residues. The CDR3 protein is CAAGQGAVYEQYF.

The CDR3 region is CASSNRGAVSYNEQFF. The chain joins TRBV7-9 to TRBJ2-1; TCRdb names TRBD1, which stays unverified in the absence of DNA. CDR3 length: 16 residues. The germline CDR1 and CDR2 sequences are SEHNR and FQNEAQ (reference sequence).

The chain links TRBV7-8 to TRBJ1-5; the TCRdb call, TRBD1, lacks DNA for checking. The CDR3 totals 16 residues. The V gene's germline CDR1 is SGHVS and CDR2 FQNEAQ. The CDR3 protein is CASSLVGAGSNQPQHF.

The chain links TRBV20-1 to TRBJ2-5. The CDR3 is made up of 12 amino acids. Germline-derived CDR1 and CDR2 are DFQATT and SNEGSKA (reference sequence). CDR3: CSAEGAEETQYF.

This chain links TRBV10-3 with TRBJ2-7; TCRdb proposes TRBD2, but this gene call is untestable without DNA. Germline values: CDR1 ENHRY, CDR2 SYGVKD. CDR3 size: 13 residues. The CDR3 protein is CAIPAGRKYEQYF.

The V gene is TRBV7-6, the J gene TRBJ1-1. Germline V gives CDR1 SGHVS, CDR2 FNYEAQ. CDR3 length: 14 residues. CDR3 residues: CASSLGGGDTEAFF.

This rearrangement joins TRBV12-5 to TRBJ1-5. The CDR3 consists of 15 residues. Germline CDR1 and CDR2: LGHNT and FRNRAP. The CDR3 loop reads CASGLVWDSNQPQHF.

The V gene is TRBV5-1, the J gene TRBJ2-1; the D call from TCRdb, TRBD1, cannot be confirmed without DNA. This CDR3 region has 16 residues. The germline V gene has CDR1 SGHRS and CDR2 YFSETQ. The CDR3: CASSFSNLRGFNEQFF.

The V and J genes are TRBV20-1 and TRBJ2-7; TCRdb returns TRBD1, unconfirmable since there is no DNA. This CDR3 spans 16 amino acids. CDR1 DFQATT and CDR2 SNEGSKA come from the germline V gene (reference sequence). The CDR3 protein is CSARDYLGTGLYEQYF.

The CDR3 here is CASSQDTGTQYF. The chain links TRBV3-1 to TRBJ2-3. This CDR3 is 12 amino acids long. Germline V gives CDR1 LGHDT, CDR2 YNNKEL (reference sequence).

This chain uses TRBV5-1 with TRBJ2-7; the TRBD1 assignment by TCRdb is unverifiable without DNA. The CDR3 length is 16 residues. CDR1 is SGHRS, CDR2 YFSETQ, per germline. The CDR3 is CASSPTGTTWIYEQYF.

The chain uses TRBV7-9 and TRBJ2-7. Germline-derived CDR1 and CDR2 are SEHNR and FQNEAQ (reference sequence). CDR3 length: 15 residues. CDR3: CASSLKGWGTYEQYF.

The chain employs TRBV6-1 and TRBJ1-5. There are 15 residues in the CDR3. Germline lookup yields CDR1 MNHNS and CDR2 SASEGT. This chain's CDR3 is CASSLTGGANQPQHF.

The rearrangement uses TRBV11-2 and TRBJ2-5. From germline, CDR1 is SGHAT and CDR2 FQNNGV. CDR3 length: 14 residues. CDR3 sequence: CASSLGAGFETQYF.

The chain employs TRBV15 and TRBJ2-1; TCRdb picks TRBD1, but there is no DNA to check that call. The CDR3 runs 14 residues. Germline V CDR1 and CDR2: LNHNV, YYDKDF (reference sequence). The CDR3 sequence: CATRSRWGYNEQFF.

The gene calls are TRBV19 and TRBJ2-3; there is no DNA to check the TCRdb D call of TRBD2. Germline V gives CDR1 LNHDA, CDR2 SQIVND (reference sequence). The length of the CDR3 is 14 residues. The CDR3 loop reads CASSISGGAKTQYF.

This chain joins TRBV5-1 and TRBJ2-5; the TRBD2 assignment by TCRdb is unverifiable without DNA. This CDR3 spans 14 amino acids. Germline V gene lookup returns CDR1 SGHRS and CDR2 YFSETQ. The chain's CDR3 is CASSWAGRGETQYF. Full variable domain (remainder filled in from reference TRBV5-1 and TRBJ2-5): KAGVTQTPRYLIKTRGQQVTLSCSPISGHRSVSWYQQTPGQGLQFLFEYFSETQRNKGNFPGRFSGRQFSNSRSEMNVSTLELGDSALYLCASSWAGRGETQYFGPGTRLLVL.

This chain uses TRBV12-3 or TRBV12-4 with TRBJ2-1. The CDR3 length is 15 residues. CDR3 sequence: CASSPSGAAYNEQFF.

V usage is TRBV2 and J usage is TRBJ2-7. Germline CDR1 and CDR2: SNHLY and FYNNEI. This CDR3 contains 16 residues. The CDR3 protein is CASSDLPTFVLYEQYF.

The chain links TRBV5-1 to TRBJ2-1. The CDR3 is made up of 17 amino acids. Germline loops: CDR1 SGHRS, CDR2 YFSETQ. The CDR3: CASSLVVTGIKYNEQFF.

This chain connects TRBV12-3 or TRBV12-4 to TRBJ1-2; TCRdb returns TRBD1, unconfirmable since there is no DNA. The CDR3 runs 17 residues. CDR3 in amino acids: CASSLKGARRFGYGYTF.

This chain links TRBV7-3 with TRBJ2-2; without DNA, the TCRdb call of TRBD1 cannot be checked. Germline values: CDR1 SGHTA, CDR2 FQGTGA. The CDR3 is made up of 15 amino acids. This CDR3 is CASRPGQGSTGELFF.

CDR3: CASSFRGSKDYSNQPQHF. The J gene is TRBJ1-5, the V gene TRBV5-6. The CDR3 spans 18 residues. Germline CDR1 SGHDT, CDR2 YYEEEE.

The gene calls are TRBV4-1 and TRBJ2-7; TCRdb reports TRBD1, a call that lacks DNA to check it against. Germline loops: CDR1 MGHRA, CDR2 YSYEKL. The CDR3 loop spans 15 amino acids. This CDR3 reads CASSQDGQGIYEQYF.